These 29 T cell receptor beta chains share one sample of origin, sequenced in a study of T-cell reconstitution after alpha-beta-depleted transplantation in children. Study results and caveats: T-cell counts and diversity at one year following transplant were attributed mainly to newly produced T cells.

Antigen specificity for these receptors is unknown. Unique molecular identifiers were incorporated into the prepared TCRbeta library. TCRdb reanalysed the PCR reads using MiXCR and keeps one entry per CDR3 protein. The data contain about 300,000 distinct CDR3 sequences, roughly 8.2% of them singletons. The material sequenced was peripheral blood, taken 360 days after TCRalphabeta/CD19-depleted stem cell transplant. The receptors were sampled from a female patient aged 2-9 years who had a stem cell transplant for Fanconi anemia, so the T cells may come from the graft donor.

Many counts were recorded for this clonotype. The chain links TRBV15 to TRBJ2-1, with TRBD2 matching 10 bases. The CDR3 loop spans 17 amino acids. The V and J ends lost 5 bases and 3 bases, in that order; junction bases with no gene match: 10. Germline V gives CDR1 LNHNV, CDR2 YYDKDF (reference sequence). CDR3 sequence reads: CATSSKTLAGDYNEQFF. In DNA form, the CDR3 reads TGTGCCACCAGCTCCAAAACCCTAGCGGGAGACTACAATGAGCAGTTCTTC.

The chain uses TRBV25-1 and TRBJ2-1, with D perhaps matching TRBD1 (6 bases). CDR1 and CDR2 from the germline V gene are MGHDK and SYGVNS. Trimming took 5 bases from V and 4 from J, leaving 18 bases between them. CDR3 size: 16 residues. The CDR3 region is CASSTRQAADYNEQFF. CDR3 DNA: TGTGCCAGCAGTACGCGACAGGCCGCAGATTACAATGAGCAGTTCTTC.

The genes are TRBV29-1 and TRBJ1-1, with a tentative D call TRBD1 (6 bases). Trimming removed 4 bases at V and 0 bases at J, with 15 bases between. CDR3 length: 15 residues. Germline V lookup: CDR1 SQVTM, CDR2 ANQGSEA. The DNA for the CDR3 is TGCAGCGTTGCCTTGAGACAGGCGTTGAACACTGAAGCTTTCTTT. It encodes CSVALRQALNTEAFF.

The J gene is TRBJ1-5, the V gene TRBV20-1; D remains ambiguous. The CDR3 totals 14 residues. Trimming stripped 6 bases from V and 5 bases from J, with 17 bases between. Germline CDR1 DFQATT, CDR2 SNEGSKA (reference sequence). The CDR3 nucleotides are TGCAGTGCCGCGGGTGGGCCTATCTATCAGCCCCAGCATTTT. It codes for CSAAGGPIYQPQHF.

This clonotype has ten or more counts. The chain joins TRBV5-1 to TRBJ2-2; D might be TRBD1 (6 bases). In germline, CDR1 is SGHRS, CDR2 YFSETQ. The CDR3 length is 15 residues. Trimming took off 5 bases at V and 7 bases at J, with 18 bases between the two ends. In nucleotides, the CDR3 is TGCGCCAGCAGTATATCGGGGACACGATACGGGGAGCTGTTTTTT. Its translation: CASSISGTRYGELFF.

This clonotype was observed a few times. This rearrangement joins TRBV7-9 to TRBJ2-5; possible D gene TRBD1, 6 bases. From germline, CDR1 is SEHNR and CDR2 FQNEAQ (reference sequence). The CDR3 runs to 12 residues. The CDR3 is CATGRGLETQYF. DNA of the CDR3: TGTGCGACCGGAAGGGGGTTAGAGACCCAGTACTTC.

A few counts support this clonotype. This chain joins TRBV18 and TRBJ2-2, with TRBD2 identical over 14 bases. In germline, CDR1 is KGHSH, CDR2 LQKENI. V was pared by 1 base and J by 3 bases, with 10 bases of the junction left unmatched. This CDR3 spans 20 amino acids. The CDR3: CASSPLPGTSGRTDTGELFF. Written as DNA, the CDR3 is TGTGCCAGCTCACCACTCCCCGGGACTAGCGGGAGAACGGACACCGGGGAGCTGTTTTTT.

In this sample, this clonotype turned up a few times. This sequence joins TRBV7-3 and TRBJ1-2; 7 nucleotides agree with TRBD1. Germline V CDR1 and CDR2: SGHTA, FQGTGA. J gave up 6 bases and V 3 bases, and 7 bases lay outside the gene matches. The CDR3 is made up of 14 amino acids. The CDR3 sequence is CASSFTGERNGYTF. Here the CDR3 DNA reads TGTGCCAGCAGCTTCACAGGGGAGAGGAATGGCTACACCTTC.

The rearrangement links TRBV5-1 to TRBJ2-7; 8 bases are shared with TRBD1. The CDR3 consists of 14 residues. Germline lookup yields CDR1 SGHRS and CDR2 YFSETQ. V was clipped by 4 bases and J by 4 bases; unmatched bases: 7. The CDR3 DNA reads as TGCGCCAGCAGCGGGGGGACAGGTTCTTACGAGCAGTACTTC. Protein product: CASSGGTGSYEQYF.

V usage is TRBV20-1 and J usage is TRBJ1-6, with a tentative D call TRBD1 (5 bases). Germline V gene data show CDR1 as DFQATT and CDR2 as SNEGSKA (reference sequence). The CDR3 has 13 residues. Trimming removed 1 base at V and 10 bases at J, with 11 bases between. Here the CDR3 DNA reads TGCAGTGCTAGAGTAGACAGTAACTCACCCCTCCACTTT. Its protein product is CSARVDSNSPLHF.

This clonotype was observed many times. The V call is TRBV6-1, the J call TRBJ1-1, with a possible D match to TRBD1 (6 bases). Germline CDR1 MNHNS, CDR2 SASEGT. The CDR3 is 14 residues long. The V end lost 6 bases, the J end lost 2 bases, and 13 bases lay between the germline ends. CDR3 sequence: CASRATGPNTEAFF. CDR3 DNA: TGTGCCAGCAGAGCCACAGGGCCCAACACTGAAGCTTTCTTT.

The chain combines TRBV7-6 with TRBJ2-5; no clear D gene. Per germline, CDR1 SGHVS and CDR2 FNYEAQ. This CDR3 has 15 amino acids. The V end lost 4 bases, the J end lost 0 bases, and 12 bases lay between the germline ends. The CDR3 nucleotides read TGTGCCAGCAGCTCAACGCCCCTTAACCAAGAGACCCAGTACTTC. This sequence encodes CASSSTPLNQETQYF.

Ten or more counts support this clonotype. V is TRBV7-9 and J is TRBJ2-3, with 7 nucleotides matching TRBD2. Germline CDR1 is SEHNR and CDR2 is FQNEAQ (reference sequence). With 5 bases clipped from V and 7 bases from J, the junction kept 15 bases outside the gene matches. The CDR3 has 16 residues. CDR3 protein: CASSAPSGEQAYTQYF. CDR3 bases: TGTGCCAGCAGCGCCCCCAGCGGGGAGCAAGCATATACGCAGTATTTT.

This clonotype was counted many times. The chain employs TRBV6-1 and TRBJ2-7; D is unclear. Looked up from germline, CDR1 is MNHNS and CDR2 is SASEGT. Trimming pared 2 bases from V and 9 bases from J, leaving 5 bases between. The CDR3 is made up of 10 amino acids. In nucleotides, the CDR3 is TGTGCCAGCAGTGAATGGCGGCAGTACTTC. This codes for CASSEWRQYF.

V and J are TRBV12-3 or TRBV12-4 and TRBJ1-1, with a weak D call TRBD1 (5 bases). Trimming left V 3 bases short and J 1 base short, with 12 bases between. The CDR3 loop spans 15 amino acids. CDR3 sequence reads: CASSFGTDKNTEAFF. The CDR3 DNA reads as TGTGCCAGCAGTTTTGGGACGGATAAGAACACTGAAGCTTTCTTT.

This clonotype showed up many times. J is TRBJ2-2 and V is TRBV6-5, with TRBD1 identical over 7 bases. J gave up 3 bases and V 2 bases, and 3 bases lay outside the gene matches. Germline CDR1 and CDR2: MNHEY and SVGAGI. The CDR3 is 15 amino acids. The CDR3 protein is CASSYGTEDTGELFF. CDR3 sequence (DNA): TGTGCCAGCAGTTACGGGACAGAGGACACCGGGGAGCTGTTTTTT.

This clonotype was seen at least ten times. This chain connects TRBV9 to TRBJ1-5; D unclear. Germline V lookup: CDR1 SGDLS, CDR2 YYNGEE. V was shortened by 0 bases and J by 1 base, with 8 bases between the two germline ends. This CDR3 comprises 15 residues. The CDR3 DNA reads TGTGCCAGCAGCGTAGTACAGTTAAGCAATCAGCCCCAGCATTTT. Translation gives CASSVVQLSNQPQHF.

This clonotype was observed at least ten times. CDR3 amino acids: CSVEEAGPIFYEQYF. DNA of the CDR3: TGCAGCGTTGAAGAGGCGGGACCGATCTTCTACGAGCAGTACTTC. The rearrangement joins TRBV29-1 to TRBJ2-7; D may be TRBD2 (6 bases). With 0 bases removed from V and 3 bases from J, the gap between germline ends came to 15 bases. The CDR3 runs to 15 residues. Germline CDR1 is SQVTM and CDR2 is ANQGSEA.

This clonotype was detected only a few times. The chain combines TRBV18 with TRBJ1-1; TRBD1 matches at 9 bases. Germline trimming cut 3 bases from V and 5 bases from J; bases unmatched to any gene: 7. CDR1 KGHSH and CDR2 LQKENI come from the germline V gene. The CDR3 is 15 amino acids. CDR3 amino acids: CASSPDTGQGTEAFF. CDR3 bases: TGTGCCAGCTCACCTGACACAGGACAGGGGACTGAAGCTTTCTTT. Full variable domain (missing parts from reference TRBV18 and TRBJ1-1): NAGVMQNPRHLVRRRGQEARLRCSPMKGHSHVYWYRQLPEEGLKFMVYLQKENIIDESGMPKERFSAEFPKEGPSILRIQQVVRGDSAAYFCASSPDTGQGTEAFFGQGTRLTVV.

The CDR3 spells CSARALRLAGGTSTDTQYF. CDR3 DNA: TGCAGTGCTAGAGCATTGAGATTAGCGGGGGGAACTAGCACAGATACGCAGTATTTT. The V call is TRBV20-1, the J call TRBJ2-3; 10 bases fit TRBD2. This CDR3 region has 19 residues. The V and J ends lost 1 base and 0 bases, in that order; junction bases with no gene match: 13. In germline, CDR1 is DFQATT, CDR2 SNEGSKA (reference sequence).

This clonotype was counted only a few times. The chain joins TRBV4-3 to TRBJ1-2; no clear D gene. V lost 3 bases to trimming and J lost 4 bases, with 9 bases between them. This CDR3 contains 13 residues. CDR1 and CDR2 from the germline V gene are LGHNA and YSLEER. For the CDR3, the DNA is TGCGCCAGCAGCCAGATCCCTTTCTATGGCTACACCTTC. Protein product: CASSQIPFYGYTF.

The chain combines TRBV6-1 with TRBJ1-3; D ambiguous. The CDR3 is made up of 14 amino acids. Germline V gene data show CDR1 as MNHNS and CDR2 as SASEGT. Trimming took 6 bases from V and 0 from J, leaving 9 bases between them. In DNA, the CDR3 is TGTGCCAGCAGGGTAACTTCCTCTGGAAACACCATATATTTT. Residues: CASRVTSSGNTIYF.

In the case of this clonotype: Lacking the conserved final phenylalanine or tryptophan, this CDR3 likely reflects a read error. The V call is TRBV7-9, the J call TRBJ1-1; no definite D call. The germline gives CDR1 SEHNR, CDR2 FQNEAQ (reference sequence). V lost 1 base and J 5 bases, leaving 8 bases between the germline ends. The CDR3 runs to 13 residues. The CDR3 DNA reads TGTGCCAGCAGCTTAGTAACGGTTACTGAAGCTTTCTAT. Its translation: CASSLVTVTEAFY.

In its sample, this clonotype was seen many times. The CDR3 DNA reads as TGTGCCAGCAGTTACGATCCGGGAAACTCCTACGAGCAGTACTTC. As protein: CASSYDPGNSYEQYF. The chain has TRBV6-5 and TRBJ2-7; possibly TRBD2 for D (5 bases). This CDR3 is 15 amino acids long. Germline CDR1 reads MNHEY; CDR2 reads SVGAGI. The germline V and J ends were trimmed by 2 bases and 0 bases, with 11 bases remaining between them.

This clonotype was recorded many times. This chain connects TRBV29-1 to TRBJ1-1; 7 bases agree with TRBD1. Germline V gives CDR1 SQVTM, CDR2 ANQGSEA. J lost 4 bases, V lost 6 bases, and 5 bases had no gene match. The CDR3 totals 12 residues. The DNA of the CDR3 is TGCAGCGTACGACAGGGAAGCACTGAAGCTTTCTTT. Translation gives CSVRQGSTEAFF.

This CDR3 reads CASAPQGYYEQYV. The CDR3 DNA is TGTGCCAGCGCCCCACAGGGTTACTACGAGCAGTACGTC. This chain joins TRBV2 and TRBJ2-7; weak D call: TRBD1 (6 bases). The CDR3 runs 13 residues. V dropped 8 bases and J dropped 3 bases, with 14 bases sitting between them. Germline loops: CDR1 SNHLY, CDR2 FYNNEI.

This clonotype has a handful of counts. The J gene is TRBJ2-7, the V gene TRBV9; possible D gene TRBD2, 7 bases. This CDR3 region has 13 residues. Trimming removed 3 bases from V and 5 bases from J, with 12 bases in between. Germline V gene lookup returns CDR1 SGDLS and CDR2 YYNGEE. CDR3 nucleotide sequence: TGTGCCAGCAGCGAGGGGGGGGGGCACGAGCAGTACTTC. Its protein is CASSEGGGHEQYF.

This clonotype has a handful of counts. The chain is built from TRBV6-2 or TRBV6-3 and TRBJ2-7; 9 nucleotides match TRBD1. V gave up 6 bases and J gave up 3 bases; unmatched junction bases: 9. CDR3 size: 15 residues. The germline gives CDR1 MNHEY, CDR2 SVGEGT. Here the CDR3 reads CASSSDRGEIYEQYV. The CDR3 bases are TGTGCCAGCAGCTCTGACAGGGGGGAAATCTACGAGCAGTACGTC.

This clonotype has ten or more counts. The chain couples TRBV5-1 to TRBJ1-3; D unclear. V was shortened by 1 base and J by 7 bases, with 6 bases between the two germline ends. This CDR3 is 12 amino acids long. Germline V gene sequence: CDR1 SGHRS, CDR2 YFSETQ. CDR3 sequence reads: CASSLPGNTIYF. In nucleotides, the CDR3 is TGCGCCAGCAGCTTGCCCGGGAACACCATATATTTT.